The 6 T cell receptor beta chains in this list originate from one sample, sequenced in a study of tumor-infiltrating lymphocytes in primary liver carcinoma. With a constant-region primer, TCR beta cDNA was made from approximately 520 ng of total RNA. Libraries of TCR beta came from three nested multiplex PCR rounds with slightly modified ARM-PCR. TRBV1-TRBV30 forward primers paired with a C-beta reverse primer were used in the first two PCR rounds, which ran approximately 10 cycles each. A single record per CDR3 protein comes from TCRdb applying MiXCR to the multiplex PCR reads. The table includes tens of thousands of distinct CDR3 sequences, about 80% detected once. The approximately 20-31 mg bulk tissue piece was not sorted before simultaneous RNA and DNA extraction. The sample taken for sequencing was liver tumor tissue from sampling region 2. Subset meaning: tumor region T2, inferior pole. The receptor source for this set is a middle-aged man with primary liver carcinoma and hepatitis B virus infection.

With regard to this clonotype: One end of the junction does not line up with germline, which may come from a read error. This CDR3 is CASSYQTPTDAQYF. The CDR3 DNA reads TGCGCCAGCAGTTACCAAACTCCCACAGATGCGCAGTATTTT. The chain has TRBV6-5 and TRBJ2-3; D uncertain. The length of the CDR3 is 14 residues. Per the germline V gene, CDR1 is MNHEY and CDR2 is SVGAGI.

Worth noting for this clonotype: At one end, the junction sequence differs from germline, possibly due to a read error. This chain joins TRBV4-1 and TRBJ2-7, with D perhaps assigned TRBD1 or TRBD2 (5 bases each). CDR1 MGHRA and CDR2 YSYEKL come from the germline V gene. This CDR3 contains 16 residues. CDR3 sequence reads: CASSPSDDSPPRDQYF. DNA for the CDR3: TGCGCTAGCAGCCCATCAGACGACAGCCCTCCGAGGGATCAGTACTTC.

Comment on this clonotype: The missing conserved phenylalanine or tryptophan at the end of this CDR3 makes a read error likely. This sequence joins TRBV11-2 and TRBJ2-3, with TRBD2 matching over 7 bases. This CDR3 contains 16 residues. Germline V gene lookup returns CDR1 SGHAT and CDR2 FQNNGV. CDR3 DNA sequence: TGTACCAGCAGCTTAGAGGGACTAACGTGGACAGATACGCAGTATTCT. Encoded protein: CTSSLEGLTWTDTQYS.

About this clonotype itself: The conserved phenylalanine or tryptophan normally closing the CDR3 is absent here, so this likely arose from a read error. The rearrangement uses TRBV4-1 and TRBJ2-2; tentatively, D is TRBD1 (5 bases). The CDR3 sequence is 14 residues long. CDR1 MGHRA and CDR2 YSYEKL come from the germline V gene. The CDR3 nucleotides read TGCGCCGGCAGCCTTACCCAGGGCACCGGGGAGCTGTTTCTT. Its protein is CAGSLTQGTGELFL.

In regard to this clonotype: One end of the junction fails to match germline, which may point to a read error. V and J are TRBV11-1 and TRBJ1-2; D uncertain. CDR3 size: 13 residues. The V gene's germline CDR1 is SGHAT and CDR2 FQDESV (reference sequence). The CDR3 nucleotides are TGTGCCTGCAGTCTCTCGGGTAACTATGCCTACACCTTC. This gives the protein CACSLSGNYAYTF.

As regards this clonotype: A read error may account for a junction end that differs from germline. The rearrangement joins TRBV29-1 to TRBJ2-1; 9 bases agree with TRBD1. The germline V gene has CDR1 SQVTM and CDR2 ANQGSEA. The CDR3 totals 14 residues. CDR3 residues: CSALRGTGNNDQFF. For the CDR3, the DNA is TGCAGCGCTCTGAGGGGGACAGGGAACAATGACCAGTTTTTC.